This TCR beta chain was identified in a study of blood T cell repertoires in COVID-19. Study summary: COVID-19 samples from acute and convalescent phases originated in the United States, Italy and Spain. PBMCs, B-cell-depleted T cells, or T cells were the source of the cDNA or gDNA that made up the material.

Generated by immunoSEQ multiplex PCR, the TCRdb table keeps only in-frame clones and is missing some. The sample consists of 390,000 or so clones, approximately 90% of them appearing once. The specimen sequenced was PBMCs or T cells enriched from blood (not recorded which). This TCR came from a woman between 45 and 60 years old who had recovered from COVID-19.

CDR3 nucleotides: TGTGCCAGCAGCCAAGGTATACGACCCCAAAGGGGGACAGATACGCAGTATTTT. This encodes CASSQGIRPQRGTDTQYF. The chain uses TRBV3-1 (or the pseudogene TRBV3-2) and TRBJ2-3; a possible D gene is TRBD1 (6 bases). Trimming cost V 1 base and J 3 bases, with 20 bases left between them. The CDR3 has 18 amino acids. CDR1 is LGHDT and CDR2 is YNNKEL in the germline V gene (reference sequence).